Below, 16 T cell receptor beta chains from the same sample are listed, as sequenced in a study of shared clonotypes between healthy human individuals. The assay was immunoSEQ multiplex PCR, and TCRdb's table has in-frame clones only and misses some. The table includes some 550,000 clones, less than 98% detected once. Sequencing was carried out using naive CD4+ T cells sorted from blood. Subset denoted: CD45RA+ positively selected. These receptors originate from a woman aged 25 to 39 in good health.

The rearrangement uses TRBV11-2 and TRBJ2-4; tentatively, D is TRBD2 (5 bases). Germline V gene sequence: CDR1 SGHAT, CDR2 FQNNGV. The CDR3 consists of 13 residues. Trimming removed 3 bases at V and 3 bases at J, with 6 bases between. Here the CDR3 reads CASSFRGKNIQYF. The CDR3 DNA sequence: TGTGCCAGCAGCTTCCGGGGCAAAAACATTCAGTACTTC. Combining the CDR3 with reference TRBV11-2 and TRBJ2-4 gives the whole variable domain EAGVAQSPRYKIIEKRQSVAFWCNPISGHATLYWYQQILGQGPKLLIQFQNNGVVDDSQLPKDRFSAERLKGVDSTLKIQPAKLEDSAVYLCASSFRGKNIQYFGAGTRLSVL.

J is TRBJ2-7 and V is TRBV7-8, with 12 bases matching TRBD2. Germline values: CDR1 SGHVS, CDR2 FQNEAQ. Trimming cost V 3 bases and J 4 bases; bases outside gene matches: 1. This CDR3 has 14 amino acids. The CDR3 coding sequence is TGTGCCAGCAGCTTCGGACTAGCGGGATACGAGCAGTACTTC. Translated: CASSFGLAGYEQYF.

The chain links TRBV28 to TRBJ2-7; D possibly matches TRBD1 or TRBD2 (5 bases each). The CDR3 extends over 13 amino acids. V shed 8 bases and J shed 2 bases, with 13 bases lying between them. CDR1 is MDHEN and CDR2 is SYDVKM in the germline V gene. CDR3 nucleotides: TGTGCCAGCCGGGGACCAAATACCTACGAGCAGTACTTC. Translating it yields CASRGPNTYEQYF.

The chain is built from TRBV4-1 and TRBJ2-3, with D uncertain. Trimming removed 0 bases at V and 2 bases at J, with 6 bases between. The CDR3 extends over 14 amino acids. Germline V gene data show CDR1 as MGHRA and CDR2 as YSYEKL. The CDR3 reads CASSQDRPTDTQYF. The CDR3 nucleotides are TGCGCCAGCAGCCAAGATCGGCCCACAGATACGCAGTATTTT.

The J gene is TRBJ2-7, the V gene TRBV4-1; tentatively, D is TRBD2 (5 bases). The ends were cut back, 4 bases at V and 3 bases at J, with 19 bases in the middle. The CDR3 runs to 16 residues. CDR1 and CDR2 (germline): MGHRA, YSYEKL. CDR3 nucleotides: TGCGCCAGCAGCCCCTCCATCGGGGTCTCCTACTACGAGCAGTACTTC. It translates to CASSPSIGVSYYEQYF.

The DNA of the CDR3 is TGTGCCAGCAGTTCCCAGGGCGGTGAAAAACTGTTTTTT. It encodes CASSSQGGEKLFF. V usage is TRBV5-4 and J usage is TRBJ1-4; D perhaps matches TRBD1 (5 bases). The CDR3 is 13 residues long. Deletions cut 5 bases from V and 7 bases from J, with 12 bases between. Germline CDR1 reads SGHNT; CDR2 reads YYREEE (reference sequence). Variable domain in full (rest from reference TRBV5-4 and TRBJ1-4): ETGVTQSPTHLIKTRGQQVTLRCSSQSGHNTVSWYQQALGQGPQFIFQYYREEENGRGNFPPRFSGLQFPNYSSELNVNALELDDSALYLCASSSQGGEKLFFGSGTQLSVL.

This clone appeared a single time. This chain links TRBV5-1 with TRBJ2-3; weak D call: TRBD2 (6 bases). Germline loops: CDR1 SGHRS, CDR2 YFSETQ. V was clipped by 0 bases and J by 8 bases, with 13 bases between them. This CDR3 is built from 14 residues. This CDR3 is CASSLAGVRGTQYF. The DNA for the CDR3 is TGCGCCAGCAGCTTGGCGGGAGTGAGGGGTACGCAGTATTTT.

The V and J genes are TRBV10-2 and TRBJ2-1; 8 nucleotides agree with TRBD1. CDR1 and CDR2 from the germline V gene are WSHSY and SAAADI. The V segment lost 6 bases and the J segment 7 bases; nucleotides outside the gene matches: 5. The CDR3 runs to 13 residues. The CDR3 nucleotides read TGCGCCAGCAGAAGACAGGGGTTGAATGAGCAGTTCTTC. Translated: CASRRQGLNEQFF.

The gene calls are TRBV28 and TRBJ2-1, with 7 bases aligning to TRBD2. The germline V gene encodes CDR1 MDHEN and CDR2 SYDVKM. The J segment lost 0 bases and the V segment lost 9 bases, leaving 8 bases of the junction unmatched. This CDR3 region has 15 residues. The CDR3 is CASPPSSGSYNEQFF. The CDR3 DNA is TGTGCCAGTCCCCCGTCTAGCGGCTCCTACAATGAGCAGTTCTTC.

The V and J genes are TRBV28 and TRBJ1-4; no clear D. CDR3 length: 14 amino acids. CDR1 is MDHEN, CDR2 SYDVKM, per germline. V was pared by 6 bases and J by 5 bases, with 13 bases between. CDR3 sequence (DNA): TGTGCCAGCAGAGGCGGCCCGGGGAATGAAAAACTGTTTTTT. It codes for CASRGGPGNEKLFF.

This clone appeared once. This chain joins TRBV5-5 and TRBJ2-7, with a tentative D call TRBD2 (6 bases). The V gene's germline CDR1 is SGHKS and CDR2 YYEKEE (reference sequence). The germline V and J ends were trimmed by 4 bases and 5 bases, with 16 bases remaining between them. This CDR3 spans 14 amino acids. CDR3 nucleotides: TGTGCCAGCAGCGCCCGGGACTCAGAGCACGAGCAGTACTTC. It codes for CASSARDSEHEQYF.

The chain uses TRBV10-3 and TRBJ1-2, with TRBD1 as a possible D gene (5 bases). Per germline, CDR1 ENHRY and CDR2 SYGVKD. V was clipped by 6 bases and J by 6 bases, with 11 bases between them. The CDR3 is 12 residues long. The CDR3 DNA reads as TGTGCCATCAGGGCAGGGAGGGATGGCTACACCTTC. Translation: CAIRAGRDGYTF.

The chain couples TRBV5-1 to TRBJ2-3; the match to TRBD1 covers 10 bases. The ends lost 5 bases at V and 3 bases at J; junction bases unmatched: 6. Per the germline V gene, CDR1 is SGHRS and CDR2 is YFSETQ. The CDR3 consists of 15 residues. The CDR3 loop is CASRVDRGLTDTQYF. The CDR3 coding sequence is TGCGCCAGCAGGGTTGACAGGGGGCTTACAGATACGCAGTATTTT.

The chain employs TRBV5-4 and TRBJ2-3, with D possibly being TRBD1 or TRBD2 (5 bases each). Trimming pared 2 bases from V and 3 bases from J, leaving 16 bases between. This CDR3 is 16 amino acids long. Germline V gene sequence: CDR1 SGHNT, CDR2 YYREEE (reference sequence). The CDR3 is CASSFRDPYKTDTQYF. The CDR3 DNA follows: TGTGCCAGCAGCTTCCGGGACCCCTACAAGACAGATACGCAGTATTTT.

The chain couples TRBV5-1 to TRBJ2-5, with 10 positions matching TRBD1. The CDR3 totals 15 residues. Germline CDR1 and CDR2: SGHRS and YFSETQ. Germline trimming cut 4 bases from V and 5 bases from J; bases unmatched to any gene: 8. CDR3 residues: CASSDPGQGMETQYF. The CDR3 coding sequence is TGCGCCAGCAGCGACCCGGGACAGGGGATGGAGACCCAGTACTTC.

CDR3 sequence (DNA): TGTGCCAGCAGCGGGGGGACAGGGATTATTCAGCCCCAGCATTTT. It is translated as CASSGGTGIIQPQHF. The chain joins TRBV28 to TRBJ1-5, with TRBD1 matching 9 bases. V lost 6 bases and J lost 6; bases outside the gene matches: 9. The CDR3 runs to 15 residues. Germline V gives CDR1 MDHEN, CDR2 SYDVKM. Variable domain in full (rest from reference TRBV28 and TRBJ1-5): DVKVTQSSRYLVKRTGEKVFLECVQDMDHENMFWYRQDPGLGLRLIYFSYDVKMKEKGDIPEGYSVSREKKERFSLILESASTNQTSMYLCASSGGTGIIQPQHFGDGTRLSIL.